The rows below give T cell receptor beta chains drawn from one sample of a study of identical twins. MiXCR, run by TCRdb on the 5' RACE reads, gives a single entry per CDR3 protein. Of 200,000 or so distinct CDR3 sequences listed, approximately 15% are singletons. This sample was shared with a second study, whose subject was T cells expressing NK-cell markers.

Sequenced material: CD8+ T cells sorted from blood. The receptors come from a woman between 18 and 30 years old in good health. The CDR3 runs from the conserved cysteine through the conserved F or W. The D gene is left open where the match is weak. The size of a clone is reported for some rows only, either as once, few or many, or as a class for expanded clones.

j_call: TRBJ2-1
cdr3_length: 13
v_call: TRBV5-6
d_call: TRBD2
clone_size: -
cdr3_aa: CASSQGLGQEQFF
cdr3_nt: TGTGCCAGCAGCCAGGGACTAGGACAGGAGCAGTTCTTC

j_call: TRBJ1-1
cdr3_length: 12
v_call: TRBV20-1
d_call: -
clone_size: -
cdr3_aa: CSVKDLRTEAFF
cdr3_nt: TGCAGTGTTAAGGACTTACGCACTGAAGCTTTCTTT

j_call: TRBJ2-7
cdr3_length: 15
v_call: TRBV4-3
d_call: TRBD1
clone_size: -
cdr3_aa: CASSQTRDRAYEQYF
cdr3_nt: TGCGCCAGCAGCCAAACCCGGGACAGAGCCTACGAGCAGTACTTC

j_call: TRBJ2-7
cdr3_length: 15
v_call: TRBV12-3/TRBV12-4
d_call: -
clone_size: few
cdr3_aa: CASSPPSGVGYEQYF
cdr3_nt: TGTGCCAGCAGTCCGCCTTCGGGAGTGGGCTACGAGCAGTACTTC

j_call: TRBJ2-7
cdr3_length: 14
v_call: TRBV2
d_call: -
clone_size: -
cdr3_aa: CASSLLTASYEQYF
cdr3_nt: TGTGCCAGCAGCCTACTGACAGCTTCTTACGAGCAGTACTTC

j_call: TRBJ1-1
cdr3_length: 15
v_call: TRBV6-2/TRBV6-3
d_call: -
clone_size: -
cdr3_aa: CASSYLPEGDTEAFF
cdr3_nt: TGTGCCAGCAGTTATCTGCCGGAAGGGGACACTGAAGCTTTCTTT

j_call: TRBJ1-3
cdr3_length: 17
v_call: TRBV24-1
d_call: TRBD1
clone_size: few
cdr3_aa: CATNLPGQGSSGNTIYF
cdr3_nt: TGTGCCACCAATCTTCCGGGACAGGGGTCATCTGGAAACACCATATATTTT

j_call: TRBJ1-1
cdr3_length: 15
v_call: TRBV18
d_call: TRBD1
clone_size: -
cdr3_aa: CASSLQGVGNTEAFF
cdr3_nt: TGTGCCAGCTCACTTCAGGGGGTAGGAAACACTGAAGCTTTCTTT

j_call: TRBJ2-1
cdr3_length: 16
v_call: TRBV12-3/TRBV12-4
d_call: TRBD2
clone_size: -
cdr3_aa: CASSSPSGGAADEQFF
cdr3_nt: TGTGCCAGCAGTTCCCCTAGCGGGGGGGCGGCGGATGAGCAGTTCTTC

j_call: TRBJ1-1
cdr3_length: 14
v_call: TRBV15
d_call: -
clone_size: -
cdr3_aa: CATSRGGENTEAFF
cdr3_nt: TGTGCCACCAGCAGAGGAGGGGAGAACACTGAAGCTTTCTTT

j_call: TRBJ2-7
cdr3_length: 12
v_call: TRBV5-1
d_call: -
clone_size: -
cdr3_aa: CASSLEVSEQYF
cdr3_nt: TGCGCCAGCAGCTTGGAGGTGAGCGAGCAGTACTTC

j_call: TRBJ2-1
cdr3_length: 18
v_call: TRBV12-3/TRBV12-4
d_call: -
clone_size: -
cdr3_aa: CASSPLTGSAQSYNEQFF
cdr3_nt: TGTGCCAGCAGCCCCCTAACCGGGTCGGCGCAGTCCTACAATGAGCAGTTCTTC